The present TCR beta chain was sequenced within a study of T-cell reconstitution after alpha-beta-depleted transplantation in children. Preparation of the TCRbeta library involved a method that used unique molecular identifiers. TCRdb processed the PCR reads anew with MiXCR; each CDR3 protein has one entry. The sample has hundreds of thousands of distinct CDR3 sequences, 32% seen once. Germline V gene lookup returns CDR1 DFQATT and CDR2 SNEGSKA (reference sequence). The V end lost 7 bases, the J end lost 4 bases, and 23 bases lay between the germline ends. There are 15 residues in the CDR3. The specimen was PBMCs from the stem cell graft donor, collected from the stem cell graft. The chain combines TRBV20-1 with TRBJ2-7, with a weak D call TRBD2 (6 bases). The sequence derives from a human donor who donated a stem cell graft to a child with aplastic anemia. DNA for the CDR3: TGCAGTGTTCCTCACCGGGCTAGCGTGATATACGAGCAGTACTTC. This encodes CSVPHRASVIYEQYF.